This is a list of T cell receptor beta chains from one sample in a study of CD8 T cells in Susac syndrome. TCRdb reprocessed the immunoSEQ multiplex PCR reads via MiXCR and lists one record per CDR3 protein. Among some 100,000 distinct CDR3 sequences listed, 95% to 98% were seen once. Material: CD4+ T cells from PBMCs. The receptors shown here come from a human donor in good health. The conserved cysteine and the conserved F or W are not part of the CDR3 here. For some rows the clone size is stated as once, few or many, or as a class when expanded; others skip it.

length	J	V	size	CDR3
13	TRBJ2-7	TRBV4-2	.	ASSHDGGGRYEQY
15	TRBJ2-6	TRBV10-3	.	AISASLAGAGANVLT
13	TRBJ2-2	TRBV7-2	.	ASHGTSGNTGELF
12	TRBJ2-1	TRBV27	.	ASRTGQQYNEQF
13	TRBJ2-2	TRBV2	.	ASSDSGRAPGELF
15	TRBJ2-3	TRBV7-2	.	ASSLNRAASGTDTQY
10	TRBJ1-2	TRBV6-5	.	ASTSWDSGYT
15	TRBJ2-2	TRBV3-1	once	ASSRRGGTGGTGELF
14	TRBJ2-7	TRBV18	.	ASSPPPNLPYGEQY
11	TRBJ1-1	TRBV7-3	.	ASSLAGQGEAF
15	TRBJ2-4	TRBV4-3	.	ASSQDYGHLAKNIQY
11	TRBJ2-7	TRBV28	.	ASISGAPYEQY
13	TRBJ2-3	TRBV5-6	.	ASSLGGGNTDTQY
13	TRBJ2-1	TRBV2	.	ASSGTGGSYNEQF
12	TRBJ2-5	TRBV6-5	.	ASRRDRGQETQY
11	TRBJ1-5	TRBV29-1	.	SAAGQGGQPQH
13	TRBJ2-5	TRBV27	once	ASSILGQGFETQY
9	TRBJ2-7	TRBV12-3/TRBV12-4	few	ASSFRDEQY
15	TRBJ2-5	TRBV24-1	.	ATSDRPGTGHQETQY
12	TRBJ1-5	TRBV20-1	.	SARVDRPNQPQH
12	TRBJ2-7	TRBV7-2	.	ASSLATGWDEQY
13	TRBJ2-2	TRBV18	.	ASSPLSPSPGELF
13	TRBJ2-1	TRBV7-9	.	ASSFVRGGPNEQF